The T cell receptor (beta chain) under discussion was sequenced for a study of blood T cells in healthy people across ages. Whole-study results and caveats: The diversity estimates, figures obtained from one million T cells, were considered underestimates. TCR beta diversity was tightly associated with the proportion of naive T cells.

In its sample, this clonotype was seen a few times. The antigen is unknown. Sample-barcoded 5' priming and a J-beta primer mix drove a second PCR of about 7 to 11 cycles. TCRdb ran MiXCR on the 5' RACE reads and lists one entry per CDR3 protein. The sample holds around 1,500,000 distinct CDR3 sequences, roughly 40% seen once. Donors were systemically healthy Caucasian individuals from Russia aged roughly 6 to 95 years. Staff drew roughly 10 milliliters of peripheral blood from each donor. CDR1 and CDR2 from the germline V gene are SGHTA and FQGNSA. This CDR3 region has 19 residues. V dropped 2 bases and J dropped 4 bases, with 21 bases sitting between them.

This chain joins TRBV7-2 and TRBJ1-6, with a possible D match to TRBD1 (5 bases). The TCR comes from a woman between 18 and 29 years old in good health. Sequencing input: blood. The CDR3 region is CASSLLLTEVGGYNSPLHF. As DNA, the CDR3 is TGTGCCAGCAGCTTATTACTAACCGAGGTCGGGGGTTATAATTCACCCCTCCACTTT.